These 8 T cell receptor beta chains came from one sample sequenced in a study of cytomegalovirus exposure and HLA in healthy donors. This PCR relied on a set of 60 Vbeta primers and 13 Jbeta primers. Sequenced by immunoSEQ multiplex PCR; TCRdb stores in-frame clones only, minus some. The table records more than 150,000 clones, over 75% of them present only once. Sequenced sample: PBMCs. These receptor sequences come from a woman in her forties or fifties in good health and CMV-seropositive.

The chain employs TRBV28 and TRBJ2-1; TRBD2 agrees at 7 bases. Trimming at V came to 8 bases and at J to 4 bases, leaving 11 bases not matched to a gene. The CDR3 extends over 15 amino acids. Germline CDR1 and CDR2: MDHEN and SYDVKM. CDR3 sequence reads: CASGRGDTHYNEQFF. CDR3 nucleotides: TGTGCCAGCGGTCGGGGGGATACCCATTACAATGAGCAGTTCTTC.

The chain carries TRBV7-9 and TRBJ1-1; TRBD1 agrees at 8 bases. CDR1 is SEHNR, CDR2 FQNEAQ, per germline (reference sequence). The trim removed 5 bases at V and 7 bases at J, leaving 3 bases unmatched. This CDR3 has 12 amino acids. The CDR3 sequence: CASSVDRGEAFF. The DNA for the CDR3 is TGTGCCAGCAGCGTTGACAGGGGTGAAGCTTTCTTT.

This clone came up a few times. The genes are TRBV2 and TRBJ2-7; no clear D gene. CDR3 size: 13 residues. Trimming shortened V by 5 bases and J by 2 bases, and 10 bases separated the two germline ends. Germline V lookup: CDR1 SNHLY, CDR2 FYNNEI. Here the CDR3 DNA reads TGTGCCAGCAGTAAAACAGTGCCCTACGAGCAGTACTTC. As protein: CASSKTVPYEQYF.

The V call is TRBV11-2, the J call TRBJ2-1, with D possibly matching TRBD2 (6 bases). V lost 2 bases and J 5 bases, leaving 10 bases between the germline ends. CDR3 length equals 14 residues. CDR1 SGHAT and CDR2 FQNNGV come from the germline V gene. The CDR3 coding sequence is TGTGCCAGCAGCTTACGGGAGAGAAACAATGAGCAGTTCTTC. Translating gives CASSLRERNNEQFF. The complete variable domain, with remaining parts taken from reference TRBV11-2 and TRBJ2-1, reads EAGVAQSPRYKIIEKRQSVAFWCNPISGHATLYWYQQILGQGPKLLIQFQNNGVVDDSQLPKDRFSAERLKGVDSTLKIQPAKLEDSAVYLCASSLRERNNEQFFGPGTRLTVL.

V and J are TRBV7-2 and TRBJ2-5, with 9 bases aligning to TRBD1. The V gene end was trimmed by 3 bases and the J gene end by 4 bases; junction bases not matched to a gene: 12. CDR3 length: 17 amino acids. Germline lookup yields CDR1 SGHTA and CDR2 FQGNSA. The CDR3 sequence is CASSFTTTRTGVETQYF. DNA of the CDR3: TGTGCCAGCAGCTTCACTACTACCAGGACAGGGGTAGAGACCCAGTACTTC.

This chain uses TRBV5-1 with TRBJ1-1; unclear D gene. V gave up 0 bases and J gave up 0 bases, with 6 bases separating them. CDR1 and CDR2 from the germline V gene are SGHRS and YFSETQ. The CDR3 is 14 residues long. CDR3 residues: CASSLDIMNTEAFF. In DNA form, the CDR3 reads TGCGCCAGCAGCTTGGATATAATGAACACTGAAGCTTTCTTT.

This clone was observed a few times. V is TRBV19 and J is TRBJ1-5; 10 nucleotides match TRBD1. The trim removed 6 bases at V and 4 bases at J, leaving 6 bases unmatched. The CDR3 length is 15 residues. Germline lookup yields CDR1 LNHDA and CDR2 SQIVND (reference sequence). The CDR3 bases are TGTGCCAGTAGCCCCCGGGACAGGGGTAATCAGCCCCAGCATTTT. This gives the protein CASSPRDRGNQPQHF.

The chain recombines TRBV2 with TRBJ1-1, with D unresolved. V was cut by 1 base and J by 4 bases, with 13 bases left in between. CDR3 length: 15 amino acids. The germline V gene encodes CDR1 SNHLY and CDR2 FYNNEI. The CDR3 DNA reads as TGTGCCAGCAGTGAAGAGACGGGATATGGCACTGAAGCTTTCTTT. It specifies CASSEETGYGTEAFF.